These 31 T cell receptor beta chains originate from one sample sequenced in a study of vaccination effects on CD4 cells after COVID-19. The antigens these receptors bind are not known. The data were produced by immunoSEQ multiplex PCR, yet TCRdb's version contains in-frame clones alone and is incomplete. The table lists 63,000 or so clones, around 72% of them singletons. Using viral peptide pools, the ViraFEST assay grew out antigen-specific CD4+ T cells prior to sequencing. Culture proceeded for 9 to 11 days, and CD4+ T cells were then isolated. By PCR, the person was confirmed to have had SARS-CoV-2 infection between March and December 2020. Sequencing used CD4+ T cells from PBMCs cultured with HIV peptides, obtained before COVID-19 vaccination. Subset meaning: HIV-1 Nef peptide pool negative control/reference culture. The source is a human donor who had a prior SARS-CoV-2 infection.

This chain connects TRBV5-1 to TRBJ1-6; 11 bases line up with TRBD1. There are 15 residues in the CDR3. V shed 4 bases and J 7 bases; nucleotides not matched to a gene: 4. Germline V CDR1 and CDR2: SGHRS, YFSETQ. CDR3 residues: CASSERTGGNSPLHF. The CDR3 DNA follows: TGCGCCAGCAGCGAAAGGACAGGGGGCAATTCACCCCTCCACTTT.

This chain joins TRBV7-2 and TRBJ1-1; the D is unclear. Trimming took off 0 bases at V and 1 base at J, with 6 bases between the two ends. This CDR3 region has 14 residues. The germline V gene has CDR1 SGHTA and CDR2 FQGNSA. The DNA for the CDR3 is TGTGCCAGCAGCTTAGCGTGGACGAACACTGAAGCTTTCTTT. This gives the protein CASSLAWTNTEAFF.

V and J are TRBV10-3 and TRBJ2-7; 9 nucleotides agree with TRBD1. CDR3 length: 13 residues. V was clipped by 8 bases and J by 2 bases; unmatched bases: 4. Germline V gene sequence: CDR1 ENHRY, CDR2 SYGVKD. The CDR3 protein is CAIGRQGAYEQYF. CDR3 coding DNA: TGTGCCATCGGGAGACAGGGGGCCTACGAGCAGTACTTC.

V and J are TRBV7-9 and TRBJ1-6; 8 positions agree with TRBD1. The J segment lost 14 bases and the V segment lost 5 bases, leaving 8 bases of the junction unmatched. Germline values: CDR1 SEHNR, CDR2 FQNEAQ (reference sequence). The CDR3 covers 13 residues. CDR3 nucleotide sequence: TGTGCCAGCAGCGCCCGCGGACAGGGATCCCTCCACTTT. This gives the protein CASSARGQGSLHF. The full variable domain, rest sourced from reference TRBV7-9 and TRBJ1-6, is DTGVSQNPRHKITKRGQNVTFRCDPISEHNRLYWYRQTLGQGPEFLTYFQNEAQLEKSRLLSDRFSAERPKGSFSTLEIQRTEQGDSAMYLCASSARGQGSLHFGNGTRLTVT.

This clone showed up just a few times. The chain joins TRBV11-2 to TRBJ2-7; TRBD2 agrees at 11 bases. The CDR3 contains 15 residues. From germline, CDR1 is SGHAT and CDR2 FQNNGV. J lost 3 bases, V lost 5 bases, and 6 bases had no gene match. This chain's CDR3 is CASSQSSGGDYEQYF. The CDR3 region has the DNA TGTGCCAGCAGCCAGAGTAGCGGGGGGGACTACGAGCAGTACTTC.

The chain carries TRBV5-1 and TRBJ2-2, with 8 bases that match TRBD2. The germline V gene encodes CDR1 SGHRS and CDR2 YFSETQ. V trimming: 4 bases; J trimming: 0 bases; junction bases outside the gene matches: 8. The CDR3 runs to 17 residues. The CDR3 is CASSPRFSGTNTGELFF. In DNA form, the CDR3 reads TGCGCCAGCAGCCCGAGATTTAGCGGGACGAACACCGGGGAGCTGTTTTTT. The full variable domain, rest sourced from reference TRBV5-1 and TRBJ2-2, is KAGVTQTPRYLIKTRGQQVTLSCSPISGHRSVSWYQQTPGQGLQFLFEYFSETQRNKGNFPGRFSGRQFSNSRSEMNVSTLELGDSALYLCASSPRFSGTNTGELFFGEGSRLTVL.

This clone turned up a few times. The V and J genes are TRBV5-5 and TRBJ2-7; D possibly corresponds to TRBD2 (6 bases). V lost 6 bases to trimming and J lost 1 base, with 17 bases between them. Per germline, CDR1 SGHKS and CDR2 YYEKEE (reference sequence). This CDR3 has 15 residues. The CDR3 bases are TGTGCCAGCATCGTGTCCCCTAGCGAGTCCTACGAGCAGTACTTC. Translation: CASIVSPSESYEQYF.

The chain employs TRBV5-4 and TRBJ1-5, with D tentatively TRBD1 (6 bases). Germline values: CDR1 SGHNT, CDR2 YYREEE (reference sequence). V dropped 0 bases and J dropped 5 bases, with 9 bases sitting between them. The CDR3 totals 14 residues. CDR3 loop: CASSLDGGHQPQHF. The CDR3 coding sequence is TGTGCCAGCAGCTTGGACGGGGGCCATCAGCCCCAGCATTTT.

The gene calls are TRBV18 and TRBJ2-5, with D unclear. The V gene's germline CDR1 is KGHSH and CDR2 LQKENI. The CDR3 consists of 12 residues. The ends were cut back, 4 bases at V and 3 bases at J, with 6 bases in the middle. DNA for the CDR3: TGTGCCAGCTCACGGGGTGAAGAGACCCAGTACTTC. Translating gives CASSRGEETQYF. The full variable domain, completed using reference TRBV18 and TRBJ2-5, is NAGVMQNPRHLVRRRGQEARLRCSPMKGHSHVYWYRQLPEEGLKFMVYLQKENIIDESGMPKERFSAEFPKEGPSILRIQQVVRGDSAAYFCASSRGEETQYFGPGTRLLVL.

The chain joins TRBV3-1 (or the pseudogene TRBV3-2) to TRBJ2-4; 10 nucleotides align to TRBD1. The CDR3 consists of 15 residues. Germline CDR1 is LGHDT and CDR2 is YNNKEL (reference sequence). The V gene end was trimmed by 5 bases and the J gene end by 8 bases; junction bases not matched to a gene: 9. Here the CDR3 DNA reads TGTGCCAGCAGCTTCGGGACAGGGGATTCGGACATTCAGTACTTC. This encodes CASSFGTGDSDIQYF.

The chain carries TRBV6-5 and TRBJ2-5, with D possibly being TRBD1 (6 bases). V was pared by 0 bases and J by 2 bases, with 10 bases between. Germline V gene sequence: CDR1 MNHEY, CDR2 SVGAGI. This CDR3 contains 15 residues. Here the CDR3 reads CASSYSTGFQETQYF. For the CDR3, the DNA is TGTGCCAGCAGTTACTCGACAGGTTTTCAAGAGACCCAGTACTTC.

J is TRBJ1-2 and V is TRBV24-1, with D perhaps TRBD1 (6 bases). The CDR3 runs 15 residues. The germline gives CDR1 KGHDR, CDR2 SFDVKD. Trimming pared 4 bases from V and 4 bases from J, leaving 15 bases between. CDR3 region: CATSERHREVYGYTF. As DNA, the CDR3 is TGTGCCACCAGTGAGCGCCACAGGGAGGTCTATGGCTACACCTTC.

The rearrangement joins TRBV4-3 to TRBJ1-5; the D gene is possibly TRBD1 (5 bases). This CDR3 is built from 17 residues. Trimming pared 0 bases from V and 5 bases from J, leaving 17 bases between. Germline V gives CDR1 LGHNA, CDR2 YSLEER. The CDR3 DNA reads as TGCGCCAGCAGCCAAGATCTTCCCGGGGGGGGACATCAGCCCCAGCATTTT. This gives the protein CASSQDLPGGGHQPQHF.

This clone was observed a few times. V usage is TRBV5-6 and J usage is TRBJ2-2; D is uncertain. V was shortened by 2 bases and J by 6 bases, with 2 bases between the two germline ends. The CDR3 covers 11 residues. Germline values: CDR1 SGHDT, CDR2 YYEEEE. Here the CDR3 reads CASSFSGELFF. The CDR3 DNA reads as TGTGCCAGCAGCTTTTCCGGGGAGCTGTTTTTT.

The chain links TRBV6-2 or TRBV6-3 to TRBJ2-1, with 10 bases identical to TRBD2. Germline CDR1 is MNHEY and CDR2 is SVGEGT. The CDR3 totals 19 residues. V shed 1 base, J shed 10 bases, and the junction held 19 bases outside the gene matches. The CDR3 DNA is TGTGCCAGCAGTTACTTCCCCGGACTAGCGGTAGAGGGTCAAAGGGAGCAGTTCTTC. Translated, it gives CASSYFPGLAVEGQREQFF.

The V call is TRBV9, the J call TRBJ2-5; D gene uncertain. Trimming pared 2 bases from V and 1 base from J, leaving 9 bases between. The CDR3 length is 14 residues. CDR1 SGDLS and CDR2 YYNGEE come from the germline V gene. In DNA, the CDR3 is TGTGCCAGCAGCGTTGGTCGGGTCCAAGAGACCCAGTACTTC. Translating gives CASSVGRVQETQYF.

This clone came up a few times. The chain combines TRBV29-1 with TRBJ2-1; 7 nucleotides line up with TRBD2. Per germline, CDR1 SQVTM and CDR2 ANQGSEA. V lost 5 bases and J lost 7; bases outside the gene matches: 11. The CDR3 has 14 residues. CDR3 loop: CSVRGESGGNEQFF. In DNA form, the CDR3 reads TGCAGCGTTCGGGGGGAATCTGGGGGAAATGAGCAGTTCTTC.

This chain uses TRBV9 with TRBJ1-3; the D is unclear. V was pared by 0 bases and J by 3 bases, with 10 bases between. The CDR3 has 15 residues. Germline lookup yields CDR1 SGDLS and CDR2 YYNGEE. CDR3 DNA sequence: TGTGCCAGCAGCGTAGAAGGCCTTTATGGAAACACCATATATTTT. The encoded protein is CASSVEGLYGNTIYF.

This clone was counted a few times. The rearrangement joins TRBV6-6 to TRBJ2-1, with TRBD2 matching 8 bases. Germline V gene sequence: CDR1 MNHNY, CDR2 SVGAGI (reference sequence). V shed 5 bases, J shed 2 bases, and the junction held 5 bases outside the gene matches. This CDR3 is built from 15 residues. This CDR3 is CASSQSGGAYNEQFF. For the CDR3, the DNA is TGTGCCAGCAGTCAGAGCGGGGGCGCCTACAATGAGCAGTTCTTC.

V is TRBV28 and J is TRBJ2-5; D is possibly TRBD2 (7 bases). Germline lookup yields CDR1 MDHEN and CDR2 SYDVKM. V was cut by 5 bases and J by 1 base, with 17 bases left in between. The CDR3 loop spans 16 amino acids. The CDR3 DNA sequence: TGTGCCAGCAGTCGGGGACGGGGGGCGGCCCAAGAGACCCAGTACTTC. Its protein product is CASSRGRGAAQETQYF.

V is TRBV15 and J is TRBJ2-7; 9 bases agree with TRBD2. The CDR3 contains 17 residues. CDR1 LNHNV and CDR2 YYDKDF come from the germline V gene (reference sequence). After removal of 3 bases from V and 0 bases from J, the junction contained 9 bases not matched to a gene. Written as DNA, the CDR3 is TGTGCCACCAGCAGGGGTAGCGGGGGCCGACTCTCCTACGAGCAGTACTTC. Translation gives CATSRGSGGRLSYEQYF.

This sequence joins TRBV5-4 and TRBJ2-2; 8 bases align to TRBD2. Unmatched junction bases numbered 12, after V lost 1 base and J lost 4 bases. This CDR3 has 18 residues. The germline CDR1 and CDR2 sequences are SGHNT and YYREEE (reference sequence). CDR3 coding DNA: TGTGCCAGCAGCTTGCTCGCGGGGGGTCCGACTTTCACCGGGGAGCTGTTTTTT. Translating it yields CASSLLAGGPTFTGELFF.

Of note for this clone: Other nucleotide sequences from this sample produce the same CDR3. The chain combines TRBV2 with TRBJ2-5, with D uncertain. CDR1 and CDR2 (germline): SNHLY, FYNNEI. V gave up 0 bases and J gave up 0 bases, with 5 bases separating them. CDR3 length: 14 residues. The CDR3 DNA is TGTGCCAGCAGTGAAGCGGAGTACCAAGAGACCCAGTACTTC. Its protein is CASSEAEYQETQYF.

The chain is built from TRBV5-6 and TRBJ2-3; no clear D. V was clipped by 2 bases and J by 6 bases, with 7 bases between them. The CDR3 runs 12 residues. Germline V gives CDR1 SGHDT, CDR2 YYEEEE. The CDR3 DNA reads TGTGCCAGCAGCTTTCAGGCCGATACGCAGTATTTT. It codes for CASSFQADTQYF.

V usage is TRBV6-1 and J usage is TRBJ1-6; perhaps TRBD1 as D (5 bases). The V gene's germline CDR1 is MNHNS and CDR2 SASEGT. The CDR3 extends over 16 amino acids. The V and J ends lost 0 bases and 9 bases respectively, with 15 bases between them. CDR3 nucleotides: TGTGCCAGCAGTGAAGCTGGGGGAATTTTGTTTTCACCCCTCCACTTT. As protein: CASSEAGGILFSPLHF.

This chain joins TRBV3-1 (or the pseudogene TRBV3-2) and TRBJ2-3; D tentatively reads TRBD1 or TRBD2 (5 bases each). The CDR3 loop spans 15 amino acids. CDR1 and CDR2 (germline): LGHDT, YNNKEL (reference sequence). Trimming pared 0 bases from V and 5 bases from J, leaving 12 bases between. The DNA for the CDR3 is TGTGCCAGCAGCCAAGATCTGTTTGGGGGAGATACGCAGTATTTT. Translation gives CASSQDLFGGDTQYF.

The CDR3 DNA follows: TGTGCCAGCAGTTCAGGGTTTACGGGGTTAGGCTTAGATACGCAGTATTTT. Translation gives CASSSGFTGLGLDTQYF. This chain links TRBV5-4 with TRBJ2-3; D assignment may be TRBD1 or TRBD2 (5 bases each). The CDR3 contains 17 residues. The V and J ends lost 5 bases and 5 bases respectively, with 24 bases between them. Germline CDR1 is SGHNT and CDR2 is YYREEE (reference sequence).

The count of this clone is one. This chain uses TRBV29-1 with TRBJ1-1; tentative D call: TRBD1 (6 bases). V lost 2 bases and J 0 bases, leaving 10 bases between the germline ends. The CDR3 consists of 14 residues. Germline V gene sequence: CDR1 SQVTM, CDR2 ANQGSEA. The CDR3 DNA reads TGCAGCGTTGAAAGGGGGGGGGTGAACACTGAAGCTTTCTTT. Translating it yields CSVERGGVNTEAFF.

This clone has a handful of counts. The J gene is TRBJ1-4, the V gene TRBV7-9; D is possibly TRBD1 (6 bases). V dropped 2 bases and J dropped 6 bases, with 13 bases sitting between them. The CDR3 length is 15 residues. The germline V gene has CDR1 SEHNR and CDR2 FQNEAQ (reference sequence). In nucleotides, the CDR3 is TGTGCCAGCAGCTTAATTCGGGGGGCGTATGAAAAACTGTTTTTT. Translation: CASSLIRGAYEKLFF.

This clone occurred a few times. The DNA of the CDR3 is TGTGCCAGCAGTTCACAGGGATCGGTTGGCTACACCTTC. This translates into CASSSQGSVGYTF. This chain links TRBV6-5 with TRBJ1-2; tentative D call: TRBD1 (6 bases). Per the germline V gene, CDR1 is MNHEY and CDR2 is SVGAGI. The CDR3 runs to 13 residues. V lost 4 bases, J lost 7 bases, and 13 bases lay in between.

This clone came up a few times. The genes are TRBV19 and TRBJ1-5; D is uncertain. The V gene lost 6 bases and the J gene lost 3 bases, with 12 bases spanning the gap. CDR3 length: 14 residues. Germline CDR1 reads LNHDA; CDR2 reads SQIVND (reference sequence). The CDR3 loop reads CASRRGQDNQPQHF. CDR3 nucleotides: TGTGCCAGTAGGAGAGGCCAGGACAATCAGCCCCAGCATTTT.